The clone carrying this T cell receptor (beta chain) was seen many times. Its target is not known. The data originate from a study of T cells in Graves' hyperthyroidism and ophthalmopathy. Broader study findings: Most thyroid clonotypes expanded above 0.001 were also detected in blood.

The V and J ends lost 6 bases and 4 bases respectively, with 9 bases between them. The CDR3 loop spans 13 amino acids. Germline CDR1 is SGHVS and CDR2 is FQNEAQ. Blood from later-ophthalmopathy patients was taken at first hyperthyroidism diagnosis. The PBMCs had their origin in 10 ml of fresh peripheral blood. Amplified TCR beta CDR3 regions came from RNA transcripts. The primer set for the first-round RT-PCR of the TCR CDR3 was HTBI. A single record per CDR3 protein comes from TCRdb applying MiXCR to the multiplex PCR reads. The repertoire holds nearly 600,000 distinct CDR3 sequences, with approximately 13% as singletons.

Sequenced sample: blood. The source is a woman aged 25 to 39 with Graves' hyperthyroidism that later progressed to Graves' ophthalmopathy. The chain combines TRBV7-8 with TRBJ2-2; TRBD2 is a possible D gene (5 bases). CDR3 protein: CASRATSTGELFF. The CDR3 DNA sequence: TGTGCCAGCAGGGCTACTAGCACCGGGGAGCTGTTTTTT.